This TCR beta chain came from a study of blood T cell repertoires in COVID-19. Study-level information: Specimens from acute and convalescent COVID-19 originated in the United States, Italy and Spain.

Enrolled through a virtual design, the participants were between roughly 18 and 90 years of age and came from some 25 US areas. Allocation to cohorts depended on clinical history reported by the participants. In the authors' methods: Using reference gene primer amplification, nucleated cell counts were estimated. Data came from immunoSEQ multiplex PCR; TCRdb stores just in-frame clones and leaves some out. That table furnishes V, J and clone size, whereas the DNA furnished D and trimming. The sample includes 150,000 or so clones, around 87% of them seen just once. This CDR3 comprises 14 residues. V lost 5 bases, J lost 3 bases, and 14 bases lay in between. Germline V gives CDR1 MNHEY, CDR2 SMNVEV (reference sequence).

Sequenced: PBMCs or T cells enriched from blood (not recorded which). This TCR derives from a woman between 35 and 50 years old who had been exposed to COVID-19. V is TRBV27 and J is TRBJ2-7, with D possibly matching TRBD1 (6 bases). The DNA of the CDR3 is TGTGCCAGCAGTCCTTCGGACAGCTACTACGAGCAGTACTTC. Residues: CASSPSDSYYEQYF.